This T cell receptor (beta chain) came from a study of OX40 agonist ivuxolimab in advanced cancers. Study-wide context: While on treatment, patients had intravenous ivuxolimab at 0.01 to 10 mg/kg every 2 weeks.

Study-wide results and limits: CD4+ and CD8+ blood T cells expanded clonally by week 6 at 0.1 to 3.0 mg/kg.

Cycle 7 day 1, cycle 4 day 1, and baseline were the timepoints at which blood was sampled. The method was immunoSEQ multiplex PCR; TCRdb's version includes in-frame clones alone and lacks a portion of them. The sample yields more than 55,000 clones, around 90% seen once. Of note for this clone: What it recognizes is unknown.

The length of the CDR3 is 14 residues. In germline, CDR1 is MDHEN, CDR2 SYDVKM. The V and J ends lost 3 bases and 1 base respectively, with 10 bases between them. The sequence was obtained from an adult with an advanced solid tumor such as melanoma, head and neck, liver or kidney cancer. Specimen: CD4+ or CD8+ T cells sorted from blood, collected in a trial of the OX40 agonist ivuxolimab. The V call is TRBV28, the J call TRBJ2-7; D is unresolved. The CDR3 spells CASSFEGGSYEQYF. As DNA, the CDR3 is TGTGCCAGCAGTTTTGAAGGCGGATCCTACGAGCAGTACTTC.